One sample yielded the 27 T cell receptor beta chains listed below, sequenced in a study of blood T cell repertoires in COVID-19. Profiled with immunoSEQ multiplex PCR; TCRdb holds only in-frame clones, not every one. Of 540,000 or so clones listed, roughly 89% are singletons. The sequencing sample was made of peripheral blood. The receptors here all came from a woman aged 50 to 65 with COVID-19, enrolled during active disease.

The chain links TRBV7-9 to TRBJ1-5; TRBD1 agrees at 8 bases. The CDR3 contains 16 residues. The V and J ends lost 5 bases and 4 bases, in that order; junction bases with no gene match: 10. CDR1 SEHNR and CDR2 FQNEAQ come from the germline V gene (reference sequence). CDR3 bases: TGTGCCAGCAGCCCAGACGGACAGGGAACTAATCAGCCCCAGCATTTT. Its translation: CASSPDGQGTNQPQHF. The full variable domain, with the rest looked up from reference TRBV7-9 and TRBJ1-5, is DTGVSQNPRHKITKRGQNVTFRCDPISEHNRLYWYRQTLGQGPEFLTYFQNEAQLEKSRLLSDRFSAERPKGSFSTLEIQRTEQGDSAMYLCASSPDGQGTNQPQHFGDGTRLSIL.

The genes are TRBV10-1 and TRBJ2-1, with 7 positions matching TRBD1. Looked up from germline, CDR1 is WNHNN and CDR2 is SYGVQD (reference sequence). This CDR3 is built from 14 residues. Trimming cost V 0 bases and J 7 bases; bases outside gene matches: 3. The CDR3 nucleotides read TGCGCCAGCAGTGAGTCAGGCAGGGGGAATGAGCAGTTCTTC. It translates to CASSESGRGNEQFF.

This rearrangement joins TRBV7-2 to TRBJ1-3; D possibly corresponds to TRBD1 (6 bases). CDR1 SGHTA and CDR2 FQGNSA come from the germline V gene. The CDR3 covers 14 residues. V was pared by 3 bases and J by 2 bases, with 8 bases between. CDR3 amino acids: CASSFTGTGNTIYF. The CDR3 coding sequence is TGTGCCAGCAGCTTTACAGGGACTGGAAACACCATATATTTT.

The CDR3 is CASSLVSGGAHEQFF. Written as DNA, the CDR3 is TGTGCCAGCAGCTTGGTGTCGGGGGGGGCACATGAGCAGTTCTTC. This chain uses TRBV5-4 with TRBJ2-1; 8 bases map to TRBD2. This CDR3 has 15 residues. Trimming at V came to 0 bases and at J to 8 bases, leaving 7 bases not matched to a gene. The germline V gene has CDR1 SGHNT and CDR2 YYREEE (reference sequence).

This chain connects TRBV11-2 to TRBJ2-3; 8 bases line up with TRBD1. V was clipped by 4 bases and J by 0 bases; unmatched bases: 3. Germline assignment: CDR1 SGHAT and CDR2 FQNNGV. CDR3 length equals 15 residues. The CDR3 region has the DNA TGTGCCAGCAGCTCCCGGGACAGGAGCACAGATACGCAGTATTTT. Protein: CASSSRDRSTDTQYF.

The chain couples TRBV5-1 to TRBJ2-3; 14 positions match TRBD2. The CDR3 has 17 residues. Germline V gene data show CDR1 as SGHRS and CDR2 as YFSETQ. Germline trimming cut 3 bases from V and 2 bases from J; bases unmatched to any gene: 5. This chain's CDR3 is CASSSRTSGGPTDTQYF. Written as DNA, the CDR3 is TGCGCCAGCAGCTCTCGGACTAGCGGGGGGCCCACAGATACGCAGTATTTT.

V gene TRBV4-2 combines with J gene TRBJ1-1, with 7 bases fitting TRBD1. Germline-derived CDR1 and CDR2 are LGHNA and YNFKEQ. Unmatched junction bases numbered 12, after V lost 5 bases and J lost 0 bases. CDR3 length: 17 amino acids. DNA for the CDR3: TGTGCCAGCAGCGGTACAGGGGCAGGGGTGTTGAACACTGAAGCTTTCTTT. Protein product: CASSGTGAGVLNTEAFF.

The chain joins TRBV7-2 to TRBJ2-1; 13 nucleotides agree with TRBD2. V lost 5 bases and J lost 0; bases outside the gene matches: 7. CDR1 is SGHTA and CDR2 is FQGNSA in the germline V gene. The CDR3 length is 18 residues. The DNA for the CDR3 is TGTGCCAGCAGCCCCGGGACTAGCGGGGCCTCCTCCTACAATGAGCAGTTCTTC. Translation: CASSPGTSGASSYNEQFF.

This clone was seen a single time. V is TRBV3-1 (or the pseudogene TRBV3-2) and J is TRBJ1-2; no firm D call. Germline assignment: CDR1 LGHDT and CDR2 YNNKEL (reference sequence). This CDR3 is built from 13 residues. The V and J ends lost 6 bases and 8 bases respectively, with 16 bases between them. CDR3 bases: TGTGCCAGCAGTCTGACATTGGATGAAGGCTACACCTTC. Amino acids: CASSLTLDEGYTF.

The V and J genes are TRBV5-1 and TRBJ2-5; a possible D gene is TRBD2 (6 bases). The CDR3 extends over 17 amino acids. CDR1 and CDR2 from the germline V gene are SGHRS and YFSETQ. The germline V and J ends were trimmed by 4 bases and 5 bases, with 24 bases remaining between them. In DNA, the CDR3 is TGCGCCAGCAGCCCGGGGCGGGGCGGGCCCGGGGGTGAGACCCAGTACTTC. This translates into CASSPGRGGPGGETQYF.

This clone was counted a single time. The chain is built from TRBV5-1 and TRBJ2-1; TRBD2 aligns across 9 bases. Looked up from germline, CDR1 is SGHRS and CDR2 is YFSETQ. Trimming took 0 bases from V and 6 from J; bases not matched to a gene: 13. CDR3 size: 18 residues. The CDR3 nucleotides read TGCGCCAGCAGCTTGGTTGCGGGGGGGATTTCAGCGTTCAATGAGCAGTTCTTC. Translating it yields CASSLVAGGISAFNEQFF.

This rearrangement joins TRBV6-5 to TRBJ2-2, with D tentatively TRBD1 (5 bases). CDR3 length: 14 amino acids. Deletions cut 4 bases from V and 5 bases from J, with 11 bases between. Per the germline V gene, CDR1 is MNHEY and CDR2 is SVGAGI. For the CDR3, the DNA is TGTGCCAGCAGTTTGACAGAGGTGACCGGGGAGCTGTTTTTT. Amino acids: CASSLTEVTGELFF.

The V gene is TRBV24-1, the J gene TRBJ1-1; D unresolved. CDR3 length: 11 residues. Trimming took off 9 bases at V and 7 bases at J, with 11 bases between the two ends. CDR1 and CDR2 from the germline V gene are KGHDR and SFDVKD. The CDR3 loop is CATGRGSEAFF. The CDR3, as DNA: TGTGCCACCGGGCGGGGTAGTGAAGCTTTCTTT.

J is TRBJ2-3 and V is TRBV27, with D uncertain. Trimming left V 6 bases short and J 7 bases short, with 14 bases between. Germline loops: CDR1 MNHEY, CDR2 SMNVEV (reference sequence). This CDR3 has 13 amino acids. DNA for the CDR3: TGTGCCAGCAGACCCCAAAATCTATATACGCAGTATTTT. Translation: CASRPQNLYTQYF.

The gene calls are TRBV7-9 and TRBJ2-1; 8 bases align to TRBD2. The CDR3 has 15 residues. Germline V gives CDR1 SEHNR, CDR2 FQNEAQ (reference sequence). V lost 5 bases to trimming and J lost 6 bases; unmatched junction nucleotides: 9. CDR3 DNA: TGTGCCAGCAGCCTGGCCAGCGGGGGCCGCAATGAGCAGTTCTTC. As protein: CASSLASGGRNEQFF.

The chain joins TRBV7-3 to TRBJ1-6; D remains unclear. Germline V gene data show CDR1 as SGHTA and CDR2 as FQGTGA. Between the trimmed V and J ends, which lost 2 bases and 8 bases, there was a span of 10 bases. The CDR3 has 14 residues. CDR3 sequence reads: CASSLGGLDSPLHF. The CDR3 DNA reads TGTGCCAGCAGCTTAGGAGGGTTGGATTCACCCCTCCACTTT.

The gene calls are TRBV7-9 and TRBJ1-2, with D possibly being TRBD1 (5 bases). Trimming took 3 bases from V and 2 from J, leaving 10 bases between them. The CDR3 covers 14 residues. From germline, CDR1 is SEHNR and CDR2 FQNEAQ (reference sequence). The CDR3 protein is CASSFLTENYGYTF. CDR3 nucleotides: TGTGCCAGCAGCTTCCTGACAGAGAACTATGGCTACACCTTC.

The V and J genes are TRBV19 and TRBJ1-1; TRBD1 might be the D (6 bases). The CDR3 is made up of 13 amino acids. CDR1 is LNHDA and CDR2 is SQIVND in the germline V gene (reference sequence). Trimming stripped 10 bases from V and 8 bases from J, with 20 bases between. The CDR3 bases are TGTGCCATCCTCTCGGACAGCCGATTCGAAGCTTTCTTT. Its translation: CAILSDSRFEAFF.

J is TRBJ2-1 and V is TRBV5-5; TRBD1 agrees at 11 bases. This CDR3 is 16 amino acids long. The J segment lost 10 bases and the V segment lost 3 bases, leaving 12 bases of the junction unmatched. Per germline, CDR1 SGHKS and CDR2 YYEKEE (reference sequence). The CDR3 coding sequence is TGTGCCAGCAGCTGGCCCGGACAGGGGGCAGATCGAGAGCAGTTCTTC. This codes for CASSWPGQGADREQFF.

The CDR3 here is CASSVAGNSLHLNTGELFF. In DNA form, the CDR3 reads TGTGCCAGCAGCGTGGCAGGGAATTCTCTTCACCTTAACACCGGGGAGCTGTTTTTT. This rearrangement joins TRBV7-6 to TRBJ2-2; tentatively, D is TRBD1 (5 bases). The CDR3 has 19 amino acids. Trimming removed 5 bases from V and 2 bases from J, with 24 bases in between. Germline V CDR1 and CDR2: SGHVS, FNYEAQ. Combining the CDR3 with reference TRBV7-6 and TRBJ2-2 gives the whole variable domain GAGVSQSPRYKVTKRGQDVALRCDPISGHVSLYWYRQALGQGPEFLTYFNYEAQQDKSGLPNDRFSAERPEGSISTLTIQRTEQRDSAMYRCASSVAGNSLHLNTGELFFGEGSRLTVL.

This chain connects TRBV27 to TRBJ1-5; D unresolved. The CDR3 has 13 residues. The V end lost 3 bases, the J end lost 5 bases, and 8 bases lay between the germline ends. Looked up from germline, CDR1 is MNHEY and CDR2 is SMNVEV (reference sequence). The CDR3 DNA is TGTGCCAGCAGTTTGACGGGTTATCAGCCCCAGCATTTT. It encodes CASSLTGYQPQHF.

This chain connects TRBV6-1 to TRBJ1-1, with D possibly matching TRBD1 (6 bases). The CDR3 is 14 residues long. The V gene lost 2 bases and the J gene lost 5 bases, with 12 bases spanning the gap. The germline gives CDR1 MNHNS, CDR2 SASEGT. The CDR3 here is CASSELQGATEAFF. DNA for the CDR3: TGTGCCAGCAGTGAATTACAGGGAGCGACTGAAGCTTTCTTT.

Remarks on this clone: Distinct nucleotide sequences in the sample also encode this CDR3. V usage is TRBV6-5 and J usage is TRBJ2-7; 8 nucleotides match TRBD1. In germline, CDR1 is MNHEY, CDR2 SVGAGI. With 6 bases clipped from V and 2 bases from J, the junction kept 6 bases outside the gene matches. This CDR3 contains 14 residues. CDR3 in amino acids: CASSYGQGPYEQYF. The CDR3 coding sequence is TGTGCCAGCAGCTACGGACAGGGCCCCTACGAGCAGTACTTC.

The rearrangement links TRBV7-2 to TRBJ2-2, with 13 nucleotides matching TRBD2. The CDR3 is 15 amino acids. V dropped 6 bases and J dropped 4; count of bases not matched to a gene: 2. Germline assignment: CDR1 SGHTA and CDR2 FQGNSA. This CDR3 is CASSWTSGGTGELFF. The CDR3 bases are TGTGCCAGCAGTTGGACTAGCGGGGGCACCGGGGAGCTGTTTTTT.

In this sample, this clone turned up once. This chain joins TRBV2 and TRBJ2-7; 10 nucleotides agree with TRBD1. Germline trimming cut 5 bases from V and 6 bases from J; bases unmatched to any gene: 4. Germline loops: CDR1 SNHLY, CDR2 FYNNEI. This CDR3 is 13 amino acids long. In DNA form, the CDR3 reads TGTGCCAGCAGTTCCGGGACAGGGGTCGAGCAGTACTTC. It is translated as CASSSGTGVEQYF.

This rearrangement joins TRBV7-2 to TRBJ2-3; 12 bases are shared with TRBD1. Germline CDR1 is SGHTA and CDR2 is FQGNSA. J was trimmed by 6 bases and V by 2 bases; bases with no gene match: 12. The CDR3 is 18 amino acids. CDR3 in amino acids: CASSLPRGGTGGRDTQYF. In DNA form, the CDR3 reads TGTGCCAGCAGCTTACCCCGAGGGGGGACAGGGGGCAGGGATACGCAGTATTTT.

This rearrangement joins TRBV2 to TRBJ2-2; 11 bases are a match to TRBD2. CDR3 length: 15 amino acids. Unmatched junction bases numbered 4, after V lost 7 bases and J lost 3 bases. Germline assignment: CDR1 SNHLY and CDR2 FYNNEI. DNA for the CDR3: TGTGCCAGCACCCAGGGACTAGCGGACACCGGGGAGCTGTTTTTT. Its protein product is CASTQGLADTGELFF.